This T cell receptor beta chain was captured by sequencing in a study of shared clonotypes between healthy human individuals. At the level of the study: The plates for each donor numbered three CD4 naive, three CD4 memory, two CD8 naive and one CD8 memory.

The CDR3 is 20 residues long. CDR1 SGHRS and CDR2 YFSETQ come from the germline V gene. The ends lost 3 bases at V and 2 bases at J; junction bases unmatched: 22. CD45RA-negative memory and CD45RA+ naive subsets were split from the CD4+ cells. With regard to this clone: The antigen remains unidentified.

Study conclusions and caveats: A generally larger estimated richness was seen in naive subsets than in memory subsets. Sampling included only blood; tissue repertoires likely differ.

TCRdb's copy holds only in-frame clones and misses some; the assay was immunoSEQ multiplex PCR. The sample records 550,000 to 850,000 clones, 72% being singletons. Specimen: memory CD4+ T cells sorted from blood. Noted subset: CD45RA-negative fraction. The chain employs TRBV5-1 and TRBJ2-7; 8 bases agree with TRBD2. The clonotype was recovered from a woman aged 25-40 years in good health. The CDR3 region is CASSSSGASGSSFPTYEQYF. CDR3 sequence (DNA): TGCGCCAGCAGCTCCTCCGGGGCTAGCGGGTCTTCCTTTCCTACCTACGAGCAGTACTTC.